The 21 T cell receptor beta chains presented below share a single source sample, sequenced in a study of OX40 agonist ivuxolimab in advanced cancers. Library preparation employed the immunoSEQ multiplex PCR assay. TCRdb took this table from immuneACCESS and kept in-frame rearrangements with V and J called. Such tables lack part of the clones; where checked against another copy, unresolved V genes explain under half of the gap, and the rest is unexplained. The sample table lists about 80,000 clones, approximately 86% of them with a count of one. The ten largest account for roughly 2% of the sample. The sample was CD4+ or CD8+ T cells sorted from blood, taken in a trial of the OX40 agonist ivuxolimab. The receptors originated from an adult with an advanced solid tumor such as melanoma, head and neck, liver or kidney cancer.

This clone was observed once. The chain has TRBV9 and TRBJ2-5; D gene ambiguous. Germline assignment: CDR1 SGDLS and CDR2 YYNGEE. V was pared by 0 bases and J by 5 bases, with 14 bases between. This CDR3 is built from 15 residues. The DNA of the CDR3 is TGTGCCAGCAGCGTAGCACCTGGAACCTGGGAGACCCAGTACTTC. Translation: CASSVAPGTWETQYF.

The J gene is TRBJ2-1, the V gene TRBV18; 7 nucleotides align to TRBD2. CDR3 length equals 15 residues. The V gene's germline CDR1 is KGHSH and CDR2 LQKENI. V lost 2 bases to trimming and J lost 3 bases; unmatched junction nucleotides: 4. For the CDR3, the DNA is TGTGCCAGCTCACCATCGGCGGGGGACTACAATGAGCAGTTCTTC. Encoded protein: CASSPSAGDYNEQFF. Based on the CDR3 plus reference TRBV18 and TRBJ2-1, the full variable domain is NAGVMQNPRHLVRRRGQEARLRCSPMKGHSHVYWYRQLPEEGLKFMVYLQKENIIDESGMPKERFSAEFPKEGPSILRIQQVVRGDSAAYFCASSPSAGDYNEQFFGPGTRLTVL.

The V call is TRBV9, the J call TRBJ2-1; 9 bases agree with TRBD1. With V trimmed by 1 base and J by 6 bases, 5 bases remained unmatched. This CDR3 region has 15 residues. Germline CDR1 and CDR2: SGDLS and YYNGEE. The CDR3 bases are TGTGCCAGCAGCGTACTAGGACAGGGGAGCAATGAGCAGTTCTTC. Amino acid sequence: CASSVLGQGSNEQFF.

V and J are TRBV29-1 and TRBJ2-5; TRBD2 matches 10 bases. The CDR3 runs 13 residues. The V gene's germline CDR1 is SQVTM and CDR2 ANQGSEA. After removal of 2 bases from V and 4 bases from J, the junction contained 1 base not matched to a gene. CDR3 region: CSVESGGGETQYF. CDR3 in DNA: TGCAGCGTTGAAAGCGGGGGGGGAGAGACCCAGTACTTC. Full variable domain (rest looked up from reference TRBV29-1 and TRBJ2-5): SAVISQKPSRDICQRGTSLTIQCQVDSQVTMMFWYRQQPGQSLTLIATANQGSEATYESGFVIDKFPISRPNLTFSTLTVSNMSPEDSSIYLCSVESGGGETQYFGPGTRLLVL.

The chain employs TRBV5-6 and TRBJ1-2; D is undetermined. Germline assignment: CDR1 SGHDT and CDR2 YYEEEE. Trimming left V 3 bases short and J 1 base short, with 10 bases between. The CDR3 length is 14 residues. CDR3 region: CASSYPRSNYGYTF. CDR3 nucleotides: TGTGCCAGCAGCTATCCACGGAGTAACTATGGCTACACCTTC.

The gene calls are TRBV6-1 and TRBJ2-3; TRBD2 matches 9 bases. V lost 7 bases, J lost 2 bases, and 7 bases stayed unmatched. This CDR3 contains 15 residues. Germline V gives CDR1 MNHNS, CDR2 SASEGT. CDR3 DNA: TGTGCCAGCATGAGGCTAGCGGGGCTCACAGATACGCAGTATTTT. Translation gives CASMRLAGLTDTQYF.

The chain carries TRBV30 and TRBJ2-3; no reliable D call. From germline, CDR1 is GTSNPN and CDR2 SVGIG (reference sequence). V was pared by 3 bases and J by 9 bases, with 10 bases between. This CDR3 has 11 residues. Here the CDR3 DNA reads TGTGCCTGGAGCGCCACCACCACGCAGTATTTT. This codes for CAWSATTTQYF.

This CDR3 is CASSLWRTTLSYEQYF. The CDR3 nucleotides read TGTGCCAGCAGTTTATGGCGGACAACCCTCTCCTACGAGCAGTACTTC. V and J are TRBV28 and TRBJ2-7, with a possible D match to TRBD1 (5 bases). The germline gives CDR1 MDHEN, CDR2 SYDVKM. V gave up 0 bases and J gave up 0 bases, with 12 bases separating them. CDR3 length: 16 residues.

The chain couples TRBV6-6 to TRBJ1-1, with D perhaps TRBD1 (6 bases). The CDR3 extends over 14 amino acids. Looked up from germline, CDR1 is MNHNY and CDR2 is SVGAGI (reference sequence). V lost 5 bases to trimming and J lost 0 bases, with 10 bases between them. The CDR3 sequence: CASSPRQVNTEAFF. CDR3 sequence (DNA): TGTGCCAGCAGTCCCAGACAGGTGAACACTGAAGCTTTCTTT.

V gene TRBV6-5 combines with J gene TRBJ2-5; 7 bases agree with TRBD2. The CDR3 loop spans 14 amino acids. Germline CDR1 reads MNHEY; CDR2 reads SVGAGI. V lost 6 bases and J lost 5; bases outside the gene matches: 9. The CDR3 coding sequence is TGTGCCAGCAGAGCTAGCGGCGCCCGGGAGACCCAGTACTTC. It is translated as CASRASGARETQYF.

The J gene is TRBJ2-1, the V gene TRBV2; D is unresolved. Trimming removed 5 bases from V and 6 bases from J, with 11 bases in between. Germline V gene data show CDR1 as SNHLY and CDR2 as FYNNEI. The CDR3 contains 13 residues. DNA of the CDR3: TGTGCCAGCAGTCGGGTGGCGGTCAATGAGCAGTTCTTC. Its translation is CASSRVAVNEQFF. The full variable domain, its missing parts supplied by reference TRBV2 and TRBJ2-1, is EPEVTQTPSHQVTQMGQEVILRCVPISNHLYFYWYRQILGQKVEFLVSFYNNEISEKSEIFDDQFSVERPDGSNFTLKIRSTKLEDSAMYFCASSRVAVNEQFFGPGTRLTVL.

A few counts support this clone. The chain links TRBV7-9 to TRBJ1-5, with TRBD1 identical over 9 bases. V lost 5 bases, J lost 2 bases, and 10 bases stayed unmatched. The CDR3 extends over 17 amino acids. The germline V gene encodes CDR1 SEHNR and CDR2 FQNEAQ (reference sequence). The CDR3 DNA sequence: TGTGCCAGCAGCGGAACAACAGGGGGCTTGGGCAATCAGCCCCAGCATTTT. This codes for CASSGTTGGLGNQPQHF.

The chain is built from TRBV29-1 and TRBJ1-4; 8 nucleotides line up with TRBD1. Germline assignment: CDR1 SQVTM and CDR2 ANQGSEA. The CDR3 runs 14 residues. V shed 4 bases, J shed 6 bases, and the junction held 7 bases outside the gene matches. The CDR3 loop reads CSVGDRQGDEKLFF. The CDR3 nucleotides are TGCAGCGTTGGGGACAGGCAGGGTGATGAAAAACTGTTTTTT.

This chain uses TRBV5-1 with TRBJ2-2; D not certain. The CDR3 contains 14 residues. The germline V gene encodes CDR1 SGHRS and CDR2 YFSETQ. V was cut by 2 bases and J by 3 bases, with 8 bases left in between. The CDR3 nucleotides read TGCGCCAGCAGCTTATCGCTGGACACCGGGGAGCTGTTTTTT. This gives the protein CASSLSLDTGELFF.

The chain employs TRBV18 and TRBJ2-7; D is undetermined. Germline V gene sequence: CDR1 KGHSH, CDR2 LQKENI. The ends were cut back, 3 bases at V and 2 bases at J, with 5 bases in the middle. The CDR3 extends over 12 amino acids. CDR3 sequence (DNA): TGTGCCAGCTCACCTGAACCCTACGAGCAGTACTTC. Translation gives CASSPEPYEQYF.

V gene TRBV15 combines with J gene TRBJ2-2, with TRBD1 matching over 8 bases. Germline CDR1 reads LNHNV; CDR2 reads YYDKDF (reference sequence). The CDR3 is 14 residues long. V was pared by 3 bases and J by 7 bases, with 4 bases of the junction left unmatched. The CDR3 loop is CATSSVQGGGELFF. As DNA, the CDR3 is TGTGCCACCAGCAGCGTACAGGGGGGCGGGGAGCTGTTTTTT. The full variable domain, its missing parts supplied by reference TRBV15 and TRBJ2-2, is DAMVIQNPRYQVTQFGKPVTLSCSQTLNHNVMYWYQQKSSQAPKLLFHYYDKDFNNEADTPDNFQSRRPNTSFCFLDIRSPGLGDTAMYLCATSSVQGGGELFFGEGSRLTVL.

This rearrangement joins TRBV5-1 to TRBJ2-7; 9 bases are a match to TRBD1. The ends lost 5 bases at V and 7 bases at J; junction bases unmatched: 16. Germline V gene data show CDR1 as SGHRS and CDR2 as YFSETQ. The CDR3 runs to 16 residues. CDR3 nucleotide sequence: TGCGCCAGCAGGGCCGAACATACAGGGGGCTTGCGGGAGCAGTACTTC. It translates to CASRAEHTGGLREQYF.

The chain has TRBV6-1 and TRBJ2-2, with TRBD2 matching 9 bases. There are 17 residues in the CDR3. Per the germline V gene, CDR1 is MNHNS and CDR2 is SASEGT. Trimming at V came to 1 base and at J to 4 bases, leaving 7 bases not matched to a gene. The CDR3 here is CASSEVSAGGRTGELFF. The CDR3 region has the DNA TGTGCCAGCAGTGAAGTATCGGCGGGGGGGCGCACCGGGGAGCTGTTTTTT.

A word on this clone: The junction differs from germline at one of its ends, possibly a read error. J is TRBJ1-6 and V is TRBV27, with a tentative D call TRBD1 (5 bases). Per the germline V gene, CDR1 is MNHEY and CDR2 is SMNVEV (reference sequence). The CDR3 sequence is 15 residues long. CDR3 in amino acids: CASSPRGDYSSPLHF. The DNA for the CDR3 is TGTGCCAGCAGTCCCAGAGGGGATTATAGTTCACCCCTCCACTTT.

The rearrangement joins TRBV15 to TRBJ2-1; 7 nucleotides agree with TRBD2. V lost 1 base and J lost 0; bases outside the gene matches: 6. This CDR3 has 17 amino acids. The V gene's germline CDR1 is LNHNV and CDR2 YYDKDF (reference sequence). In DNA, the CDR3 is TGTGCCACCAGCAGAGTGGGGGGGGGTTCCTCCTACAATGAGCAGTTCTTC. Its translation is CATSRVGGGSSYNEQFF.

The CDR3 loop reads CSVKPPTSGGGNIQYF. The CDR3 region has the DNA TGCAGCGTTAAACCCCCGACTAGCGGGGGCGGGAACATTCAGTACTTC. This chain links TRBV29-1 with TRBJ2-4, with 12 bases identical to TRBD2. This CDR3 has 16 residues. V shed 5 bases, J shed 7 bases, and the junction held 12 bases outside the gene matches. Per the germline V gene, CDR1 is SQVTM and CDR2 is ANQGSEA.